These T cell receptor beta chains were read from a single sample in a study of identifying expanded T cells in peripheral blood. Libraries were prepared by immunoSEQ multiplex PCR; TCRdb keeps only in-frame clonotypes and omits some of them. The sample includes 90,000 or so clones, more than 75% seen only once; the top ten take over 15%. The sequencing input was blood. The source is a person between 18 and 75 years old in good health. Each CDR3 is given with its conserved first and last residue. The D gene is left open where the match is weak. Clone size appears in some rows only: once, few, many, or a class for an expanded clone.

V gene	clone size	J gene	D gene	CDR3 length	CDR3 DNA	CDR3 protein
TRBV27	.	TRBJ1-3	.	11	TGTGCCAGCCTCTCTGGAAACACCATATATTTT	CASLSGNTIYF
TRBV9	.	TRBJ1-2	.	16	TGTGCCAGCAGCGGGGGACCCCAGGGGAATATCTATGGCTACACCTTC	CASSGGPQGNIYGYTF
TRBV5-4	.	TRBJ2-4	.	14	TGTGCCAGCAGCTTGATTAGTAGCGGAAACATTCAGTACTTC	CASSLISSGNIQYF
TRBV5-1	once	TRBJ2-5	.	16	TGCGCCAGCAGCTTGGAGCCAGGTAGCTTAGGGGAGACCCAGTACTTC	CASSLEPGSLGETQYF
TRBV6-5	.	TRBJ1-2	.	15	TGTGCCAGCTTTCCCCACTCGGGGGGCCACTATGGCTACACCTTC	CASFPHSGGHYGYTF
TRBV5-4	.	TRBJ2-7	TRBD1	14	TGTGCCAGCAGCTTACCGGGACAGGGGAACGAGCAGTACTTC	CASSLPGQGNEQYF
TRBV7-2	.	TRBJ2-5	.	13	TGTGCCAGCAGCTTAGCGAAGAAAGAGACCCAGTACTTC	CASSLAKKETQYF
TRBV5-6	few	TRBJ1-6	.	12	TGTGCCAGCAGCTTGATAAATTCACCCCTCCACTTT	CASSLINSPLHF
TRBV5-8	.	TRBJ1-1	TRBD1	19	TGTGCCAGCAGCTTGGCCAAGGGGACAGGTATACTAGCGAACACTGAAGCTTTCTTT	CASSLAKGTGILANTEAFF
TRBV19	.	TRBJ1-2	.	14	TGTGCCAGTAGTATCGCGGCCCTCGCCTATGGCTACACCTTC	CASSIAALAYGYTF
TRBV5-5	.	TRBJ2-4	.	14	TGTGCCAGCAGCGTTCGGCCGGGTAGAAACATTCAGTACTTC	CASSVRPGRNIQYF
TRBV29-1	.	TRBJ2-3	.	13	TGCAGCGTTGAAAGGCCACTCACAGATACGCAGTATTTT	CSVERPLTDTQYF
TRBV19	.	TRBJ2-7	.	14	TGTGCCAGTAGTTCGGGCCCCGGGGCCTACGAGCAGTACTTC	CASSSGPGAYEQYF
TRBV12-5	.	TRBJ1-4	.	14	TGTGCTAGTGGGGGTGGCCTCGGTGATGAAAAACTGTTTTTT	CASGGGLGDEKLFF
TRBV7-7	few	TRBJ2-5	TRBD1	15	TGTGCCAGCAGCGTCGCCGGGACAGGGGTCGAGACCCAGTACTTC	CASSVAGTGVETQYF
TRBV7-6	.	TRBJ2-1	.	12	TGTGCCAGCAGCTTATATTACAATGAGCAGTTCTTC	CASSLYYNEQFF
TRBV6-5	.	TRBJ1-1	TRBD1	14	TGTGCCAGCAGTTTTAACAGGGGGGGGACTGAAGCTTTCTTT	CASSFNRGGTEAFF
TRBV14	.	TRBJ1-1	.	15	TGTGCCAGCAGCCAGCGTGACAGAGGTTATGCTGAAGCTTTCTTT	CASSQRDRGYAEAFF
TRBV4-1	.	TRBJ1-4	TRBD1	16	TGCGCCAGCAGCCAAGAACCGGGACAGGGAAGGGAAAAACTGTTTTTT	CASSQEPGQGREKLFF
TRBV28	.	TRBJ1-5	TRBD1	14	TGTGCCAGCAGGCCGGGACAGTGGAATCAGCCCCAGCATTTT	CASRPGQWNQPQHF